A selection of T cell receptor beta chains follows, all from one sample in a study of patients and donors after allogeneic stem cell transplantation. TCRdb redid the calling of the RT-PCR reads with MiXCR, one entry per CDR3 protein. The data contain approximately 33,000 distinct CDR3 sequences, approximately 6.3% of them singletons. Sequenced material: blood, either unsorted or a sorted T cell fraction (not recorded which). The receptors shown here come from a human donor who was either an allogeneic HSCT recipient or a stem cell or donor lymphocyte infusion donor (not recorded which). It is not recorded whose cells these are; they may come from a transplant donor. Both conserved end residues are part of each CDR3. The D gene is left open where the match is weak. The size entry is marked missing in some rows and otherwise reads once, few, many or a size class.

clone_size j_call v_call d_call cdr3_nt cdr3_aa
many TRBJ2-1 TRBV20-1 TRBD2 TGCAGTGCTAGATCGGGAGGGCCGGGGAATGAGCAGTTCTTC CSARSGGPGNEQFF
- TRBJ2-2 TRBV10-3 - TGTGCCTCCCGAGCGGGTAGGGAACCCGGGGAGCTGTTTTTT CASRAGREPGELFF
many TRBJ2-7 TRBV7-9 - TGTGCCAGCAGCGCAGGTTTTTCCTACGAGCAGTACTTC CASSAGFSYEQYF
many TRBJ2-1 TRBV7-6 - TGTGCCAGCAGCTTTCTGGACCGGGCCGACAATGAGCAGTTCTTC CASSFLDRADNEQFF
- TRBJ2-1 TRBV13 TRBD2 TGTGCCAGCAGCTTAGCCGGACTAGCGGGAGATAAGCAGTTCTTC CASSLAGLAGDKQFF
- TRBJ2-3 TRBV5-6 - TGTGCCAGCAGCTTGGCGTACGCAGATACGCAGTATTTT CASSLAYADTQYF
many TRBJ2-3 TRBV27 TRBD2 TGTGCCAGCAGTTTGGGAGGACTAGCGGTTAGCACAGATACGCAGTATTTT CASSLGGLAVSTDTQYF
many TRBJ2-7 TRBV12-3/TRBV12-4 TRBD1 TGTGCCAGCAGTTATAGGGGGCTAGGAGAGCAGTACTTC CASSYRGLGEQYF
medium-sized TRBJ1-1 TRBV12-3/TRBV12-4 - TGTGCCAGCAGTTTAGCCAACACTGAAGCTTTCTTT CASSLANTEAFF
- TRBJ2-1 TRBV12-3/TRBV12-4 - TGTGCCAGCAGTTTTCAAAATGTTGAGCAGTTCTTC CASSFQNVEQFF
medium-sized TRBJ1-5 TRBV12-3/TRBV12-4 - TGTGCCAGCAGTGCTGGGACATTTTGGGGCAATCAGCCCCAGCATTTT CASSAGTFWGNQPQHF
many TRBJ1-6 TRBV18 - TGTGCCAGCTCACAGGGTACTACTTCACCCCTCCACTTT CASSQGTTSPLHF
many TRBJ1-5 TRBV5-4 - TGTGCCAGCAGCTTGGGCCCCGGACCTCAGCCCCAGCATTTT CASSLGPGPQPQHF
few TRBJ2-7 TRBV20-1 - TGCAGTGCTAGAAAAGACAAAGCCCTACTATCGTACGAGCAGTACTTC CSARKDKALLSYEQYF
- TRBJ2-4 TRBV2 - TGTGCCAGCAGTGACTGGGGGGCCAAAAACATTCAGTACTTC CASSDWGAKNIQYF
many TRBJ1-3 TRBV10-3 - TGTGCCATCAGTGGGAACAGGGGAAACACCATATATTTT CAISGNRGNTIYF
- TRBJ1-1 TRBV10-2 - TGCGCCAGCAGTGACTGGGAGAACACTGAAGCTTTCTTT CASSDWENTEAFF
many TRBJ1-1 TRBV4-1 TRBD1 TGCGCCAGCAGCCAAGAAAGCAGCGTGACAGGGGGAAACACTGAAGCTTTCTTT CASSQESSVTGGNTEAFF
many TRBJ2-7 TRBV9 - TGTGCCAGCAGCGTAGGTCTGGGTTCGGCTGGCGAGCAGTACTTC CASSVGLGSAGEQYF
many TRBJ2-1 TRBV7-9 TRBD2 TGTGCCAGCAGCTTAGTGTTAGCGGGACACAATGAGCAGTTCTTC CASSLVLAGHNEQFF
- TRBJ2-3 TRBV7-8 - TGTGCCAGCAGCTTAGAAGGGGCGGGTAGGCTGGCAGATACGCAGTATTTT CASSLEGAGRLADTQYF
few TRBJ2-1 TRBV5-1 TRBD2 TGCGCCAGCAGCCGGACTAGCGGGGCGTACAATGAGCAGTTCTTC CASSRTSGAYNEQFF
many TRBJ1-1 TRBV11-1 - TGTGCCAGCAGCTTAGTCGGCAGGGGGAACACTGAAGCTTTCTTT CASSLVGRGNTEAFF
many TRBJ1-4 TRBV28 TRBD1 TGTGCCAGCAGTTTGCCGGGGACAGGGCTCACTAATGAAAAACTGTTTTTT CASSLPGTGLTNEKLFF
many TRBJ2-7 TRBV7-9 - TGTGCCAGCAGCTTAGGGACTAACGAGCAGTACTTC CASSLGTNEQYF
- TRBJ2-5 TRBV5-1 - TGCGCCAGCAGCCTACCCCGGACTGGCAGGGAGACCCAGTACTTC CASSLPRTGRETQYF
many TRBJ2-1 TRBV20-1 TRBD1 TGCAGTGCTAGCCAAGGAACAGGGGCCTACAATGAGCAGTTCTTC CSASQGTGAYNEQFF
few TRBJ1-5 TRBV4-1 - TGCGCCAGCAGCTCTGACCACCGGGGCACTTTCTCGGGCAGCAATCAGCCCCAGCATTTT CASSSDHRGTFSGSNQPQHF
many TRBJ2-1 TRBV20-1 TRBD2 TGCAGTGCTAGAGGGTCTAGCGGGAGGCGCTCCTACAATGAGCAGTTCTTC CSARGSSGRRSYNEQFF
many TRBJ1-1 TRBV24-1 - TGTGCCACCAGTGTAGGGGACACTGAAGCTTTCTTT CATSVGDTEAFF
few TRBJ2-2 TRBV13 - TGTGCCAGCAGCAACCGAGGAGTGGGCGGGGAGCTGTTTTTT CASSNRGVGGELFF
many TRBJ1-2 TRBV6-1 - TGTGCCAGCAGAGGGGGGGCAGGCTATGGCTACACCTTC CASRGGAGYGYTF
few TRBJ2-3 TRBV28 - TGTGCCAGCAGTCCCCCTTCCCCAGATACGCAGTATTTT CASSPPSPDTQYF
- TRBJ1-2 TRBV7-9 - TGTGCCAGCAGCTTAGAGGCTAACTATGGCTACACCTTC CASSLEANYGYTF
many TRBJ2-1 TRBV12-3/TRBV12-4 TRBD2 TGTGCCAGCCGGGAGGGCGCCTTTAGGGATGAGCAGTTCTTC CASREGAFRDEQFF
- TRBJ2-5 TRBV28 TRBD2 TGTGCCAGCAGTCCAGTAAGGGCTAGCGGGATGGGGGAGACCCAGTACTTC CASSPVRASGMGETQYF
few TRBJ2-3 TRBV28 TRBD2 TGTGCCAGCACCCCCGACGTAGCGGGAGCAAGGTCGGGGGATTTT CASTPDVAGARSGDF
many TRBJ2-3 TRBV4-2 - TGTGCCAGCAGCCAAGCGGGAACTAGCCGGGAGCCAGATACGCAGTATTTT CASSQAGTSREPDTQYF
many TRBJ2-1 TRBV10-3 TRBD2 TGTGCCATCAGTGGAGGGGGTGCTAGCGGGAATGAGCAGTTCTTC CAISGGGASGNEQFF
few TRBJ2-5 TRBV7-9 - TGTGCCAGCAGCATTAACAAACGACGGGACCCTAGGTACTACCAAGAGACCCAGTACTTC CASSINKRRDPRYYQETQYF
few TRBJ2-7 TRBV28 - TGTGCCAGCAGTTTCCCCCCCCGGGGTTACGAGCAGTACTTC CASSFPPRGYEQYF
many TRBJ2-1 TRBV24-1 TRBD1 TGTGCCACCAGTGATCCCGCCGGGACAGGGGGTTTCGATGAGCAGTTCTTC CATSDPAGTGGFDEQFF
many TRBJ2-5 TRBV5-1 - TGCGCCAGCAGCTCAGGTAGACATCCCCAAGAGACCCAGTACTTC CASSSGRHPQETQYF
many TRBJ1-1 TRBV18 - TGTGCCAGCTCACCAGGATTCCAGAACACTGAAGCTTTCTTT CASSPGFQNTEAFF
many TRBJ2-3 TRBV5-1 TRBD1 TGCGCCAGCAGCATAACAGGGGCATCACCAGATACGCAGTATTTT CASSITGASPDTQYF
few TRBJ2-1 TRBV7-6 - TGTGCCAGCAGCTTAGTGGACCAATACAATGAGCAGTTCTTC CASSLVDQYNEQFF
many TRBJ2-1 TRBV25-1 - TGTGCCAGCAGTGAAAGTCTAGGGTTTGAAAATGAGCAGTTCTTC CASSESLGFENEQFF
few TRBJ2-1 TRBV10-3 TRBD1 TGTGCCATCAGTGAGGGGACAGGGTCCTACAATGAGCAGTTCTTC CAISEGTGSYNEQFF
- TRBJ1-6 TRBV2 - TGTGCCAGCAGTCCCCGGGATTCCTATAATTCACCCCTCCACTTT CASSPRDSYNSPLHF
few TRBJ2-7 TRBV5-4 - TGTGCCAGCAGCTTGGACAACGGCTACGAGCAGTACTTC CASSLDNGYEQYF
many TRBJ2-7 TRBV20-1 TRBD1 TGCAGTGCCCTAGACAGGGGTTCCTACGAGCAGTACTTC CSALDRGSYEQYF
many TRBJ2-5 TRBV12-3/TRBV12-4 TRBD2 TGTGCCAGCAGCCGCCCGGGACTAGCGGGGGTACAAGAGACCCAGTACTTC CASSRPGLAGVQETQYF